The present T cell receptor delta chain was sequenced within a study of gamma delta lymphoproliferative disorders and STAT genes (dated by TCRdb to 2016 to 2019). With respect to the entire study: Gamma-chain libraries were prepared from at least 50 ng of genomic DNA using the LymphoTrack Dx TCRG Assay. Since no corresponding Invivoscribe delta assay was available, delta-chain libraries were prepared following the standard operating procedure of the EuroClonality-NGS working group. Within a larger immunophenotypic and STAT-mutation study, TCR gamma and delta CDR3 repertoires were profiled by deep sequencing in Tgammadelta lymphoproliferative disease patients and healthy controls. To confirm results, a couple of gamma-chain samples and all delta-chain samples were sequenced twice. Study-wide conclusions, independent of this receptor: When whole repertoires were clustered, gamma repertoires from patients grouped apart from those of healthy controls, but delta repertoires did not separate between the groups. The authors noted that NGS specificity may be reduced at low frequencies, so the public or private nature of leukemic clones needs confirmation. Nearly all major gamma and delta clonotypes of patients were found to be public, being shared with at least one healthy donor, and only a couple of gamma clonotypes were found to be private to disease. Leukemic cells were skewed toward terminal effectors, whereas control T cells likely spanned varied maturation stages, a difference potentially limiting comparisons between patients and controls.

The junction carries 29 bases between V and J, which are trimmed by 4 bases and 0 bases respectively. Including cysteine and phenylalanine, the CDR3 has 20 amino acids. Here the CDR3 DNA is all that survives: 60 bases in frame from base 1. Based on the germline V gene, the CDR1 and CDR2 sequences are GEAIGNYY and EKD. For both patients and controls, peripheral blood mononuclear cells were isolated, and the genomic DNA from these cells was used for TCR sequencing. Controls were approximately 23 healthy adult blood donors, with a median age of 64 years and 12 males and 11 females, matched to patients for age and sex. Both library preparation methods relied on multiplex PCR with primers aimed at conserved V and J regions of the TCR genes. After purification and pooling, the amplicons were sequenced on an Illumina MiSeq platform. In the source study's methods: V(D)J alignment, clonotype assembly and translation were performed with MiXCR, whereas functionality assessment and CDR3 repertoire analyses were performed with VDJtools. The IMGT definition of CDR3 was applied, and only productive sequences using functional genes were analyzed, with ORF genes and pseudogenes left out. A custom Python script was used to search all patients and controls for identical amino acid CDR3s of major clonotypes (frequency >=5%). Clonotype frequencies in patients versus controls were compared with a one-sided non-parametric Wilcoxon test. TCRdb called clones anew from the public reads via CATT; matching DNA rows were later pooled. The V and J calls come from TCRdb's annotation, not from the publication. This sample gives about 3,000 delta-chain clones in total; 1.1% of them show up just once. Jointly, the top ten make up under 30% of the sample.

This clone appeared a few times. The target of this receptor is not known. The TCRdb protein comes from a much larger clone and disagrees with this DNA's translation at residue 11, likely due to a read error; the protein given here is derived from the DNA. The chain employs TRDV2 and TRDJ1; matching of 6 bases hints at TRDD3 as the D gene. The receptor was derived from a human donor in good health. Specimen: blood. In nucleotide form, the sequence is TGTGCCTGTGAAGCCCTCCCCTTGATACGTAAGGGGACCTACACCGATAAACTCATCTTT. Translated, it reads CACEALPLIRKGTYTDKLIF.